Shown below are 24 T cell receptor beta chains from a single sample sequenced in a study of CD8+CD57+ T cells in acquired aplastic anemia. Whoever was chosen for sequencing had shown CD8+CD57+ cell expansion by flow cytometry. The template used for profiling TCR beta VDJ and CDR3 was genomic DNA. TCRdb re-called the reads through MiXCR, storing one row per CDR3 protein. The data show 450,000 to 550,000 distinct CDR3 sequences, with roughly 34% seen just once and about 0.8% held by the top ten. The sequenced sample was sorted CD4+, CD8+, or CD8+CD57+ T cells (not recorded which) from PBMCs. These receptors were collected from a human donor with aplastic anemia.

This chain connects TRBV2 to TRBJ2-5; D gene unclear. CDR3 length: 15 residues. The germline V gene has CDR1 SNHLY and CDR2 FYNNEI. The V and J ends lost 6 bases and 3 bases respectively, with 17 bases between them. CDR3 sequence reads: CASSYLGGREETQYF. CDR3 bases: TGTGCCAGCAGCTATCTAGGTGGCAGAGAAGAGACCCAGTACTTC. The variable domain in full, with the rest retrieved from reference TRBV2 and TRBJ2-5, is EPEVTQTPSHQVTQMGQEVILRCVPISNHLYFYWYRQILGQKVEFLVSFYNNEISEKSEIFDDQFSVERPDGSNFTLKIRSTKLEDSAMYFCASSYLGGREETQYFGPGTRLLVL.

The rearrangement joins TRBV3-1 to TRBJ2-7; weak D call: TRBD1 (6 bases). This CDR3 is built from 14 residues. CDR1 and CDR2 (germline): LGHDT, YNNKEL (reference sequence). V was cut by 5 bases and J by 6 bases, with 17 bases left in between. Here the CDR3 DNA reads TGTGCCAGCAGCGTTTACAGGGATTCAGGCGAGCAGTACTTC. Its translation is CASSVYRDSGEQYF.

In its sample, this clonotype was seen a few times. The genes are TRBV15 and TRBJ2-7, with a possible D match to TRBD1 (6 bases). Trimming pared 1 base from V and 3 bases from J, leaving 10 bases between. This CDR3 is 14 amino acids long. CDR1 LNHNV and CDR2 YYDKDF come from the germline V gene (reference sequence). CDR3 DNA sequence: TGTGCCACCAGCAGAGCAGGGGCTAACTACGAGCAGTACTTC. Translated: CATSRAGANYEQYF.

The chain couples TRBV29-1 to TRBJ1-1; tentative D call: TRBD1 (6 bases). This CDR3 comprises 13 residues. The V end lost 7 bases, the J end lost 1 base, and 13 bases lay between the germline ends. Germline CDR1 and CDR2: SQVTM and ANQGSEA. CDR3 nucleotide sequence: TGCAGCGGGACGACAGGAGCGAACACTGAAGCTTTCTTT. Protein: CSGTTGANTEAFF.

In the case of this clonotype: A much larger clone is a single base away; this may be a read error. The CDR3 carries no conserved terminal phenylalanine or tryptophan, so it likely arises from a read error. The chain combines TRBV19 with TRBJ1-1; D unclear. Trimming removed 6 bases from V and 0 bases from J, with 11 bases in between. Per the germline V gene, CDR1 is LNHDA and CDR2 is SQIVND (reference sequence). This CDR3 is built from 14 residues. In DNA, the CDR3 is TGTGCCAGTAGGGGTGAACGACTGAACACTGAAGCTTTCTTA. It codes for CASRGERLNTEAFL.

V gene TRBV19 combines with J gene TRBJ2-7, with 8 bases aligning to TRBD1. Per the germline V gene, CDR1 is LNHDA and CDR2 is SQIVND (reference sequence). V lost 4 bases to trimming and J lost 3 bases; unmatched junction nucleotides: 2. The CDR3 is 13 residues long. The CDR3 spells CASSTGQGYEQYV. The DNA for the CDR3 is TGTGCCAGTAGTACTGGACAGGGCTACGAGCAGTACGTC.

V gene TRBV2 combines with J gene TRBJ1-2, with 7 bases aligning to TRBD1. This CDR3 comprises 14 residues. Trimming removed 7 bases from V and 2 bases from J; junction bases left unmatched: 7. The germline V gene has CDR1 SNHLY and CDR2 FYNNEI. This CDR3 reads CASKGQPGNYGYTF. CDR3 nucleotides: TGTGCCAGCAAGGGACAGCCAGGGAACTATGGCTACACCTTC.

This clonotype was picked up many times. The DNA for the CDR3 is TGTGCCAGCAGTTCCGCCGGTGGGGCCTACGAGCAGTACTTC. Translating it yields CASSSAGGAYEQYF. The chain combines TRBV5-4 with TRBJ2-7; D is uncertain. CDR1 is SGHNT and CDR2 is YYREEE in the germline V gene (reference sequence). The CDR3 length is 14 residues. The germline V and J ends were trimmed by 5 bases and 2 bases, with 14 bases remaining between them.

This sequence joins TRBV12-3 or TRBV12-4 and TRBJ2-6, with D perhaps matching TRBD1 or TRBD2 (5 bases each). With 4 bases removed from V and 3 bases from J, the gap between germline ends came to 16 bases. The CDR3 runs 17 residues. CDR3 protein: CASSSSGPLGGANVLTF. Here the CDR3 DNA reads TGTGCCAGCAGTTCGTCGGGACCCCTAGGTGGGGCCAACGTCCTGACTTTC.

This clonotype was detected a few times. The chain uses TRBV20-1 and TRBJ1-1; 9 positions match TRBD1. This CDR3 has 15 amino acids. Germline-derived CDR1 and CDR2 are DFQATT and SNEGSKA (reference sequence). The junction had 3 bases not matched to a gene; V was cut back by 0 bases and J by 1 base. The CDR3 nucleotides read TGCAGTGCTAGAGATTGGGGACAGGGGAACACTGAAGCTTTCTTT. It is translated as CSARDWGQGNTEAFF.

V gene TRBV5-1 combines with J gene TRBJ2-2, with 8 bases fitting TRBD2. Germline values: CDR1 SGHRS, CDR2 YFSETQ. This CDR3 contains 15 residues. V shed 0 bases, J shed 5 bases, and the junction held 3 bases outside the gene matches. CDR3 sequence reads: CASSLDGRGTGELFF. For the CDR3, the DNA is TGCGCCAGCAGCTTGGACGGGAGGGGAACCGGGGAGCTGTTTTTT.

The chain has TRBV2 and TRBJ2-7; 8 nucleotides align to TRBD2. The V gene end was trimmed by 8 bases and the J gene end by 3 bases; junction bases not matched to a gene: 3. Per germline, CDR1 SNHLY and CDR2 FYNNEI. The CDR3 extends over 12 amino acids. The CDR3: CASGLAGYEQYF. CDR3 in DNA: TGTGCCAGCGGGCTAGCGGGCTACGAGCAGTACTTC.

The chain combines TRBV6-6 with TRBJ2-5; the match to TRBD1 covers 12 bases. CDR1 is MNHNY and CDR2 is SVGAGI in the germline V gene (reference sequence). V dropped 6 bases and J dropped 5; count of bases not matched to a gene: 7. This CDR3 is built from 15 residues. In DNA, the CDR3 is TGTGCCAGCAGGCCTACCGGGACAGGGGGCGAGACCCAGTACTTC. It translates to CASRPTGTGGETQYF.

A few counts support this clonotype. This may stem from a read error, because a much larger clone lies one nucleotide away. This chain's CDR3 is CAIGLAEYDEQFF. CDR3 nucleotides: TGTGCCATCGGACTAGCGGAATACGATGAGCAGTTCTTC. The V gene is TRBV10-3, the J gene TRBJ2-1; 10 bases are shared with TRBD2. Germline CDR1 ENHRY, CDR2 SYGVKD. This CDR3 spans 13 amino acids. V was pared by 8 bases and J by 8 bases, with 6 bases of the junction left unmatched.

Notes on this clonotype: This may be a read error: a much more frequent sequence differs by one nucleotide. The chain recombines TRBV25-1 with TRBJ1-6; D gene unclear. V was cut by 6 bases and J by 7 bases, with 7 bases left in between. The CDR3 has 12 residues. Germline lookup yields CDR1 MGHDK and CDR2 SYGVNS. CDR3 region: CASSLCNSPLHF. DNA for the CDR3: TGTGCCAGCAGCCTATGCAATTCACCCCTCCACTTT.

J is TRBJ1-2 and V is TRBV24-1; 8 bases fit TRBD1. CDR1 is KGHDR and CDR2 is SFDVKD in the germline V gene. V trimming: 11 bases; J trimming: 8 bases; junction bases outside the gene matches: 9. The CDR3 is 12 residues long. The CDR3 reads CAIPGRGPGYTF. In DNA, the CDR3 is TGTGCCATCCCGGGCAGGGGGCCAGGCTACACCTTC.

This clonotype was seen repeatedly, ten times or more. This chain joins TRBV2 and TRBJ2-7, with D unclear. V shed 10 bases and J shed 1 base, with 11 bases lying between them. Germline assignment: CDR1 SNHLY and CDR2 FYNNEI. The CDR3 totals 12 residues. CDR3 sequence: CATSQESYEQYF. The CDR3 DNA is TGTGCCACCTCCCAGGAATCCTACGAGCAGTACTTC.

With respect to this clonotype: A read error may explain this, as a much larger clone is one base away. The chain employs TRBV2 and TRBJ1-1, with 7 positions matching TRBD1. CDR3 length: 15 residues. Germline V lookup: CDR1 SNHLY, CDR2 FYNNEI. CDR3 bases: TGTGCCAGCACTGAACTCTGGACAGGGAACACTGAAGCTTTCTTT. Its translation is CASTELWTGNTEAFF.

Worth noting for this clonotype: This CDR3 fails to terminate in the conserved phenylalanine or tryptophan, so it likely reflects a read error. CDR3 DNA: TGTGCCAGCAGTTACCAGGGCACTTCCTACGAGCAGTACCCC. Its protein is CASSYQGTSYEQYP. V is TRBV6-2 or TRBV6-3 and J is TRBJ2-7; weak D call: TRBD1 (5 bases). The V end lost 2 bases, the J end lost 1 base, and 9 bases lay between the germline ends. CDR1 and CDR2 (germline): MNHEY, SVGEGT. The CDR3 loop spans 14 amino acids.

CDR3 sequence: CATSDSSLGGKNEAFF. The CDR3 DNA sequence: TGTGCCACCAGTGATTCGTCGTTAGGGGGTAAAAATGAAGCTTTCTTT. The genes are TRBV24-1 and TRBJ1-1; weak D call: TRBD1 (6 bases). Germline CDR1 and CDR2: KGHDR and SFDVKD. The germline V and J ends were trimmed by 2 bases and 7 bases, with 19 bases remaining between them. This CDR3 comprises 16 residues.

The CDR3 DNA follows: TGTGCCAGCAGCCGGGAGGGACAGGGGGCTTACGAGCAGTACTTC. This sequence encodes CASSREGQGAYEQYF. The chain uses TRBV7-9 and TRBJ2-7; 12 bases map to TRBD1. V lost 5 bases, J lost 4 bases, and 6 bases stayed unmatched. CDR1 SEHNR and CDR2 FQNEAQ come from the germline V gene (reference sequence). The CDR3 loop spans 15 amino acids.

This clonotype was seen more than once but under ten times. In DNA, the CDR3 is TGTGCCAGCAACCGGGACAACTTTCAAGAGACCCAGTACTTC. It yields the protein CASNRDNFQETQYF. V is TRBV2 and J is TRBJ2-5; TRBD1 might be the D (6 bases). The V gene lost 7 bases and the J gene lost 2 bases, with 14 bases spanning the gap. The CDR3 has 14 amino acids. CDR1 SNHLY and CDR2 FYNNEI come from the germline V gene. The full variable domain, in which reference TRBV2 and TRBJ2-5 provide the parts outside the CDR3, is EPEVTQTPSHQVTQMGQEVILRCVPISNHLYFYWYRQILGQKVEFLVSFYNNEISEKSEIFDDQFSVERPDGSNFTLKIRSTKLEDSAMYFCASNRDNFQETQYFGPGTRLLVL.

Many counts were recorded for this clonotype. This sequence joins TRBV29-1 and TRBJ1-2; 7 bases match TRBD1. The CDR3 runs 14 residues. CDR1 is SQVTM and CDR2 is ANQGSEA in the germline V gene. The J segment lost 7 bases and the V segment lost 7 bases, leaving 15 bases of the junction unmatched. CDR3 coding DNA: TGCAGCGCCCATACGGACAGGCTCCCCCTTGGCTACACCTTC. Amino acids: CSAHTDRLPLGYTF. Filled out from reference TRBV29-1 and TRBJ1-2, the complete variable domain reads SAVISQKPSRDICQRGTSLTIQCQVDSQVTMMFWYRQQPGQSLTLIATANQGSEATYESGFVIDKFPISRPNLTFSTLTVSNMSPEDSSIYLCSAHTDRLPLGYTFGSGTRLTVV.

A note on this clonotype: The junction shows a germline mismatch at one end, possibly a read error. The chain carries TRBV25-1 and TRBJ2-3, with D maybe TRBD2 (6 bases). This CDR3 spans 16 amino acids. Germline assignment: CDR1 MGHDK and CDR2 SYGVNS. The CDR3 spells CASSLNLARGTDTQYF. DNA of the CDR3: TGCGCCAGCAGTCTTAACCTAGCGAGAGGCACAGATACGCAGTATTTT.